The entry below gives a single TCR beta chain sequence along with its context. It was with a sample-barcoded 5' primer and a J-beta primer mix that a second PCR of roughly 7 to 12 cycles was run. TCRdb called the 5' RACE reads again in MiXCR, with one record for every CDR3 protein. This table has about 810,000 distinct CDR3 sequences, under 40% appearing once. The sample is drawn from a study of blood T cells in healthy people across ages. V was pared by 5 bases and J by 2 bases, with 6 bases of the junction left unmatched. The germline V gene has CDR1 LGHNT and CDR2 FRNRAP. There are 15 residues in the CDR3.

The J gene is TRBJ2-1, the V gene TRBV12-5, with 7 bases matching TRBD2. This TCR came from a man younger than 35 in good health. The sequenced sample consisted of blood. This CDR3 is CASGPQRGPYNEQFF. The CDR3 bases are TGTGCTAGTGGTCCCCAGCGGGGACCCTACAATGAGCAGTTCTTC. Full variable domain (rest looked up from reference TRBV12-5 and TRBJ2-1): DARVTQTPRHKVTEMGQEVTMRCQPILGHNTVFWYRQTMMQGLELLAYFRNRAPLDDSGMPKDRFSAEMPDATLATLKIQPSEPRDSAVYFCASGPQRGPYNEQFFGPGTRLTVL.